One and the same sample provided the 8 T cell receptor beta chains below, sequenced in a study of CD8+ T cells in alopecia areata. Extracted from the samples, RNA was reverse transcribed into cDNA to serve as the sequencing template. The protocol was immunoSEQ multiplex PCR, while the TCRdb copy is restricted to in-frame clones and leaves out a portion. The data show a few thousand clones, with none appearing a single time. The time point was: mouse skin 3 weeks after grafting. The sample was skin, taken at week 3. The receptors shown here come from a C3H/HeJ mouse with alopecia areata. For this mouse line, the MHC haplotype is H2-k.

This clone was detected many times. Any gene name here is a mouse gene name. The CDR3 here is CASSVDRATEVFF. The CDR3 bases that were read are TGTGCCAGCAGTGTAGACAGGGCCACA. This chain uses TRBV13-1 with TRBJ1-1; 7 bases fit TRBD1. The read ends 4 residues before the CDR3 terminus; that terminus is restored from the germline J gene. The CDR3 loop spans 13 amino acids. The V gene end was trimmed by 3 bases and the J gene end by 4 bases; junction bases not matched to a gene: 3. Germline values: CDR1 NSHNY, CDR2 SYGAGN.

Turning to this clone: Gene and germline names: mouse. CDR3 DNA (partial): TGTGCCAGCAGTAAGGCAGGGGGTGCAGAA. Protein sequence: CASSKAGGAE. The full-length CDR3 reads as CASSKAGGAETLYF. V usage is TRBV13-1 and J usage is TRBJ2-3, with D possibly matching TRBD1 (6 bases). Read data end 4 residues before the CDR3 end; the end is taken from the germline J gene. The germline V gene has CDR1 NSHNY and CDR2 SYGAGN. V was pared by 4 bases and J by 1 base, with 10 bases between. The CDR3 runs to 14 residues.

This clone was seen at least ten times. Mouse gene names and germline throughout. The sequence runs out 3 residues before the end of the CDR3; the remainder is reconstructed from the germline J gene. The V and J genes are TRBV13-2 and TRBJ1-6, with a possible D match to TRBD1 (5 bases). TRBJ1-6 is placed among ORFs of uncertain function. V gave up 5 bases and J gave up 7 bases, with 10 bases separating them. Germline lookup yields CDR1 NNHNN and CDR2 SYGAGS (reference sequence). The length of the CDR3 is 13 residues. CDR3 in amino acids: CASGTSGNSPLYF. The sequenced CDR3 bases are TGTGCCAGCGGGACCTCAGGGAATTCGCCC.

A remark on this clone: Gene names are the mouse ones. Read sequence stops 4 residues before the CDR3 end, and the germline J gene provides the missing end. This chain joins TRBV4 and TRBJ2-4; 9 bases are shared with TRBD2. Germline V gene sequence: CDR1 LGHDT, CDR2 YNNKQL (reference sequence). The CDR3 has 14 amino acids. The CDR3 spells CASSFYWGVNTLYF. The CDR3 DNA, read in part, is TGTGCCAGCAGCTTCTACTGGGGGGTGAAC.

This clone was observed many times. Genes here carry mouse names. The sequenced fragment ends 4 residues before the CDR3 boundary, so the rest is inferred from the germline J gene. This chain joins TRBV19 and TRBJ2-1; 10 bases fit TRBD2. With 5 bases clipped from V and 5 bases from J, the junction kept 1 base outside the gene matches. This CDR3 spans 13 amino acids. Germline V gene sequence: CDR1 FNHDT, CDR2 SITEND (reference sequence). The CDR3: CASRDWGHAEQFF. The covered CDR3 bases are TGTGCCAGCAGGGACTGGGGGCATGCT.

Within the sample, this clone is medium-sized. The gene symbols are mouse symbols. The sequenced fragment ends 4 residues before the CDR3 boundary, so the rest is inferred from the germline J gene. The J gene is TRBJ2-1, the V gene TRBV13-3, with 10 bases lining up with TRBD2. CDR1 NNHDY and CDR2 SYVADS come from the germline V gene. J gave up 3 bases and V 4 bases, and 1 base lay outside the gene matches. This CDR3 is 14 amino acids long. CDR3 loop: CASSRDWGYAEQFF. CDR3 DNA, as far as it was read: TGTGCCAGCAGTCGGGACTGGGGCTATGCT.

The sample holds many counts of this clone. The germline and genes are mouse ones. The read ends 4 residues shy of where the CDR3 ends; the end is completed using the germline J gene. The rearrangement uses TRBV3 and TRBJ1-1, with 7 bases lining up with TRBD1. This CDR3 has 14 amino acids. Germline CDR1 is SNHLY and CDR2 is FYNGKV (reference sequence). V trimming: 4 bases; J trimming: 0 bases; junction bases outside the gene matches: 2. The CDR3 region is CASSSGTANTEVFF. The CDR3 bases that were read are TGTGCCAGCAGCTCCGGGACAGCAAACACA.

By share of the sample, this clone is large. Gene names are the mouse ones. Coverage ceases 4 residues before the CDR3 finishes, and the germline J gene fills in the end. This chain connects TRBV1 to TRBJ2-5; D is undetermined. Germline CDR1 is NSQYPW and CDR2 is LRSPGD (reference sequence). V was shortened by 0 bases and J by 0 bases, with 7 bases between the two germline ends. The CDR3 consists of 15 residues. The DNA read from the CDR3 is TGCACCTGCAGTGCAGACAACTTTAACCAAGAC. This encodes CTCSADNFNQD. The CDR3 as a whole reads CTCSADNFNQDTQYF. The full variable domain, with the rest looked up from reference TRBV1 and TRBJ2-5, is VTLLEQNPRWRLVPRGQAVNLRCILKNSQYPWMSWYQQDLQKQLQWLFTLRSPGDKEVKSLPGADYLATRVTDTELRLQVANMSQGRTLYCTCSADNFNQDTQYFGPGTRLLVL.